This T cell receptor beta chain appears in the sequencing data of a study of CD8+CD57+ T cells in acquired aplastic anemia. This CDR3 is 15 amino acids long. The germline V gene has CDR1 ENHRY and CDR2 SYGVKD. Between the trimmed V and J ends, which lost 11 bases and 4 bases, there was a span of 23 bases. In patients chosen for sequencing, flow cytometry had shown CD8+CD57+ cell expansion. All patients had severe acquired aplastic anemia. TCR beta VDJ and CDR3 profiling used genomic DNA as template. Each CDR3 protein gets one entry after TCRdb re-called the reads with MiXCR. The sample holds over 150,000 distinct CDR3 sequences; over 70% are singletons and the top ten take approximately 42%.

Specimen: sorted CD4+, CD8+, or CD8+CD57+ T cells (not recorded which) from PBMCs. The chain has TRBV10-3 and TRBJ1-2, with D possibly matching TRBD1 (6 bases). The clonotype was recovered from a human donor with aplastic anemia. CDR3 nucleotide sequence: TGTGCCTCAAACCCGAAGGCGGGGGCAGTCTATGGCTACACCTTC. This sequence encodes CASNPKAGAVYGYTF.